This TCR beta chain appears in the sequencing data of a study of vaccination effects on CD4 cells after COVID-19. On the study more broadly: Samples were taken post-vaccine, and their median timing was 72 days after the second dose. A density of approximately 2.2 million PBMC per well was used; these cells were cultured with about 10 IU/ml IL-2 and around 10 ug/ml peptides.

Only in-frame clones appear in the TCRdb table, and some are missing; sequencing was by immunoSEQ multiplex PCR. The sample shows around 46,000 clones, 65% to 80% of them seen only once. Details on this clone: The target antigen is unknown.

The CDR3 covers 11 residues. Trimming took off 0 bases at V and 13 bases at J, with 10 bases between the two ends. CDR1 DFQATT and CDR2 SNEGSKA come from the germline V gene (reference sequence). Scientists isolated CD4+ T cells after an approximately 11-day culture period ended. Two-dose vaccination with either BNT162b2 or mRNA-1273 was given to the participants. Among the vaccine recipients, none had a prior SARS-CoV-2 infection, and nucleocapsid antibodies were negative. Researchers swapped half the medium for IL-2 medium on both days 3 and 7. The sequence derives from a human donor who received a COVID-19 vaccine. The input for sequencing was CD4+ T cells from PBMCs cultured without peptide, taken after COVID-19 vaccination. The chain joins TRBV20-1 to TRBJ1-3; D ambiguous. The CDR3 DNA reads TGCAGTGCTAGAGAGGGCGGTAGAATATATTTT. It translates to CSAREGGRIYF.